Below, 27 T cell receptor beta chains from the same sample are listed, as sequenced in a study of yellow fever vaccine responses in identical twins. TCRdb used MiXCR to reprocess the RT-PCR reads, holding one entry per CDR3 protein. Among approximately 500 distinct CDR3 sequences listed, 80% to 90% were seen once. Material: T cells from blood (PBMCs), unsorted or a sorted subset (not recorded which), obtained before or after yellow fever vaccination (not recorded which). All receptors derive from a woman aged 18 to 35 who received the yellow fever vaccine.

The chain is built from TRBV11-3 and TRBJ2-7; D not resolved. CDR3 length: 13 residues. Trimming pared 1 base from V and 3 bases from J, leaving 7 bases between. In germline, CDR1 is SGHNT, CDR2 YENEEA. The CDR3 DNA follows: TGTGCCAGCAGCTTAGGGGTCGACTACGAGCAGTACGTC. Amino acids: CASSLGVDYEQYV.

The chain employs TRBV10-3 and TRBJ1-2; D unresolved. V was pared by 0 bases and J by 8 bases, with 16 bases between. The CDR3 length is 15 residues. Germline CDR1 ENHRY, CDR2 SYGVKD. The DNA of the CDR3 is TGTGCCATCAGTGAGTCGCAGGCCCCCACTGGAGGCTACACCTTC. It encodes CAISESQAPTGGYTF.

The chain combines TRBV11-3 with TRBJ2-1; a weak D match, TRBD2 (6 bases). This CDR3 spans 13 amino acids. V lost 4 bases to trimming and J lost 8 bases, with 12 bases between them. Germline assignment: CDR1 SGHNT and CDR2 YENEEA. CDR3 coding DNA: TGTGCCAGCAGCTCCGGGGGACGAGATGAGCAGTTCTTC. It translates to CASSSGGRDEQFF. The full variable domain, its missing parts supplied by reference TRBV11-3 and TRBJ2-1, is EAGVVQSPRYKIIEKKQPVAFWCNPISGHNTLYWYLQNLGQGPELLIRYENEEAVDDSQLPKDRFSAERLKGVDSTLKIQPAELGDSAVYLCASSSGGRDEQFFGPGTRLTVL.

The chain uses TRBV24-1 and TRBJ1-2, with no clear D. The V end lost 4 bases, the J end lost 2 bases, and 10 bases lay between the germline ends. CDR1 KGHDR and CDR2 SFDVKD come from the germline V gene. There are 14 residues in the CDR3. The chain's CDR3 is CATSDWTRNYGYTF. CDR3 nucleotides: TGTGCCACCAGTGACTGGACGCGAAACTATGGCTACACCTTC.

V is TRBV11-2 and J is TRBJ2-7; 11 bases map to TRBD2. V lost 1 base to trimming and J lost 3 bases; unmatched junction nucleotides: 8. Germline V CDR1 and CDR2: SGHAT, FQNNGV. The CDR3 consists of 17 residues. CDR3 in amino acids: CASSLGAGLADNYEQYF. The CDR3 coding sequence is TGTGCCAGCAGCTTAGGGGCGGGACTAGCGGATAACTACGAGCAGTACTTC.

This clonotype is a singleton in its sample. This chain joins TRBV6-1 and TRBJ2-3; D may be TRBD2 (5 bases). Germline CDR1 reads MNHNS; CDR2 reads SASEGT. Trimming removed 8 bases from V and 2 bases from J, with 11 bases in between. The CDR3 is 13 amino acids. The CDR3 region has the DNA TGTGCCAGCTCGGACTTCTACACAGATACGCAGTATTTT. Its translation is CASSDFYTDTQYF.

The CDR3 DNA reads as TGTGCCAGCAGTATGGACAGGGAGAACACTGAAGCTTTCTTT. Translated: CASSMDRENTEAFF. The rearrangement uses TRBV6-1 and TRBJ1-1; 8 bases match TRBD1. The CDR3 is made up of 14 amino acids. CDR1 is MNHNS and CDR2 is SASEGT in the germline V gene. With V trimmed by 5 bases and J by 1 base, 3 bases remained unmatched.

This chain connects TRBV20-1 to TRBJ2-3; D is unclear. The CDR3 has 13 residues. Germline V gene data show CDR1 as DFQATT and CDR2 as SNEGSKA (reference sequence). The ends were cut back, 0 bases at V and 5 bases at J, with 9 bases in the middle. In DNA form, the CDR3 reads TGCAGTGCTAGAGAGTGGCCGCTAGATACGCAGTATTTT. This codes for CSAREWPLDTQYF.

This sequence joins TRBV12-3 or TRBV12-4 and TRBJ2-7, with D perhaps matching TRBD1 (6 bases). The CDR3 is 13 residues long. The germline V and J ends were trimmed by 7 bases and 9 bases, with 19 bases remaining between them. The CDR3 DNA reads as TGTGCCAGCACGCCCGACAGGACCCGGGGGCAGTACTTC. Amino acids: CASTPDRTRGQYF.

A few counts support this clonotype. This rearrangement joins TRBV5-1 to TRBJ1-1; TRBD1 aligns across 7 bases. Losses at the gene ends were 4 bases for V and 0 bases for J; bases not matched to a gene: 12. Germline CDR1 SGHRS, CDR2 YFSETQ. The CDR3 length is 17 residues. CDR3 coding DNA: TGCGCCAGCAGCGAGAAGCCTTCCGGGACAGTGAACACTGAAGCTTTCTTT. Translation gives CASSEKPSGTVNTEAFF.

CDR3 loop: CASSPRGGGTEAFF. The CDR3 DNA is TGTGCCAGCAGTCCCCGGGGAGGCGGCACTGAAGCTTTCTTT. This chain links TRBV12-3 or TRBV12-4 with TRBJ1-1; D uncertain. The CDR3 contains 14 residues. Trimming cost V 5 bases and J 4 bases, with 14 bases left between them.

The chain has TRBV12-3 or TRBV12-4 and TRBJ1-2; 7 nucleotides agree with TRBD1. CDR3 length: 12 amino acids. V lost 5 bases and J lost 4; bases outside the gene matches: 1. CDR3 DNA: TGTGCCAGCAGTGGACAGGCCTATGGCTACACCTTC. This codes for CASSGQAYGYTF.

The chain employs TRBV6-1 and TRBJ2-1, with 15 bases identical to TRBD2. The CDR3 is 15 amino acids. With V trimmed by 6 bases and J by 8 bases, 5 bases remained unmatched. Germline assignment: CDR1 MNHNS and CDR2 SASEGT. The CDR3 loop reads CASRGGTSGRYEQFF. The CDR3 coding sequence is TGTGCCAGCAGGGGTGGGACTAGCGGGAGGTATGAGCAGTTCTTC.

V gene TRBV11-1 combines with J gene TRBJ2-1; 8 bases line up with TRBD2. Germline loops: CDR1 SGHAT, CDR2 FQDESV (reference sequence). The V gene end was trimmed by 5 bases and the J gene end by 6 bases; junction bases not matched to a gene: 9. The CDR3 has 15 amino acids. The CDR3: CASSPPPAGANEQFF. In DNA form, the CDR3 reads TGTGCCAGCAGCCCACCCCCAGCGGGAGCCAATGAGCAGTTCTTC.

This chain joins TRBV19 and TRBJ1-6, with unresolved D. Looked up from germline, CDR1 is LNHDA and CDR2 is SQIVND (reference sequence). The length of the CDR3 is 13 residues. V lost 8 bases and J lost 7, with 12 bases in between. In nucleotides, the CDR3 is TGTGCCAGTCGGGAAGTGAAAAATTCACCCCTCCACTTT. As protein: CASREVKNSPLHF.

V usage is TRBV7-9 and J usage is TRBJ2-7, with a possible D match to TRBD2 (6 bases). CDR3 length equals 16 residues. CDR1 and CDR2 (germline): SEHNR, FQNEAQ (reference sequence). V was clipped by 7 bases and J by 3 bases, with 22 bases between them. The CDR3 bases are TGTGCCAGCACCGAAACGGCGGGGACTTCCAACTACGAGCAGTACTTC. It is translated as CASTETAGTSNYEQYF.

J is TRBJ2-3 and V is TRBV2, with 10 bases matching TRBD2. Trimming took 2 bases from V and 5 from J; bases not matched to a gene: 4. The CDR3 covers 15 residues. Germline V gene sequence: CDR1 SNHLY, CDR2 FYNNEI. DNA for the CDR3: TGTGCCAGCAGTGAATCCCTAGCGGGAGAAGATACGCAGTATTTT. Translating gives CASSESLAGEDTQYF.

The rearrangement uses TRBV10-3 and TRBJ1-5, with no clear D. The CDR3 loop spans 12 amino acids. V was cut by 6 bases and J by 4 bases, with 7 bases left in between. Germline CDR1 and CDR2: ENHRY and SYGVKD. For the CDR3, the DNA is TGTGCCATCAGGGCTGCGAATCAGCCCCAGCATTTT. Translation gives CAIRAANQPQHF.

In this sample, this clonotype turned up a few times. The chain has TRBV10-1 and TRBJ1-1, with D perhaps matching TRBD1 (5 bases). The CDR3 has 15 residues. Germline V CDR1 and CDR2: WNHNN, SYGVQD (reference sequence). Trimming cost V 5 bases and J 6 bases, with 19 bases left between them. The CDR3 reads CASSRSGFGRAEAFF. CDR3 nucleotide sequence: TGCGCCAGCAGTCGTTCAGGGTTTGGAAGGGCTGAAGCTTTCTTT.

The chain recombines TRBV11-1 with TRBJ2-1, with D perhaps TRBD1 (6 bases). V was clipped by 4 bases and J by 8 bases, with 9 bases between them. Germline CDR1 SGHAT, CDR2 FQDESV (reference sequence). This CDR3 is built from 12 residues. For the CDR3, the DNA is TGTGCCAGCAGCTACGAGGGGGATGAGCAGTTCTTC. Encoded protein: CASSYEGDEQFF.

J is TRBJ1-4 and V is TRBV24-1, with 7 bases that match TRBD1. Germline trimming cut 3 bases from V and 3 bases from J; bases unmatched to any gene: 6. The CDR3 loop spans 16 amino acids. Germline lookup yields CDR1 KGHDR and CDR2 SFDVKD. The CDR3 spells CATSDQRQGPNEKLFF. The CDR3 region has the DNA TGTGCCACCAGTGATCAACGACAGGGCCCTAATGAAAAACTGTTTTTT.

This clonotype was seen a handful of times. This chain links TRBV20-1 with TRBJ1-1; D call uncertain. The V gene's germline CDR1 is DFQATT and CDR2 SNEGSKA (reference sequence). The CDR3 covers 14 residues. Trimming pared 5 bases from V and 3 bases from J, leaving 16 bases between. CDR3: CSASRSPEYTEAFF. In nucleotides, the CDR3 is TGCAGTGCTTCGCGGTCTCCGGAGTACACTGAAGCTTTCTTT.

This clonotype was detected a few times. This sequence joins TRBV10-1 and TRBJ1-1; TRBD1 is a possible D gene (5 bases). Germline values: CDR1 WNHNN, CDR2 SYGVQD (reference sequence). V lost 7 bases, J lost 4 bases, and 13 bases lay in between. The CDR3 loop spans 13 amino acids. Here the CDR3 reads CASKAGRATEAFF. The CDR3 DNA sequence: TGCGCCAGCAAGGCGGGCAGGGCCACTGAAGCTTTCTTT.

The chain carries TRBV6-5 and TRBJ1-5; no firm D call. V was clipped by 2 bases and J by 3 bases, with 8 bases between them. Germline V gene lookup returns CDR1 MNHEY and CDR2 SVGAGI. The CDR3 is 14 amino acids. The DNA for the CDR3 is TGTGCCAGCAGTTACGTGGGCCCCAATCAGCCCCAGCATTTT. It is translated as CASSYVGPNQPQHF.

Written as DNA, the CDR3 is TGTGCCAGCAGCTTAACGCGGGAGAGCAAGCAGTTCTTC. This translates into CASSLTRESKQFF. The V call is TRBV7-3, the J call TRBJ2-1; 7 bases align to TRBD2. The CDR3 is 13 amino acids. The V gene's germline CDR1 is SGHTA and CDR2 FQGTGA. J gave up 11 bases and V 0 bases, and 4 bases lay outside the gene matches.

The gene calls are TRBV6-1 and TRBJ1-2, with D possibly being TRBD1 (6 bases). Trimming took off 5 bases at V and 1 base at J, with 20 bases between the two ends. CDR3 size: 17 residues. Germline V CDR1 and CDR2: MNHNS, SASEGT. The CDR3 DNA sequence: TGTGCCAGCAGTCAGGCGATGGGACACCGGATTAACTATGGCTACACCTTC. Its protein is CASSQAMGHRINYGYTF.

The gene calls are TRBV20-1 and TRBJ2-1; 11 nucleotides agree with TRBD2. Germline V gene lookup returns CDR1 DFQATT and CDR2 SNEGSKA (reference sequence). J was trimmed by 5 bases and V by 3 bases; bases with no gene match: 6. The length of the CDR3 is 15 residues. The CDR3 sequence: CSARPTSGRHNEQFF. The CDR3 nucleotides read TGCAGTGCTAGGCCTACTAGCGGGAGACACAATGAGCAGTTCTTC.